These 31 T cell receptor beta chains were sequenced from one sample in a study of memory CD8 T cells in hepatitis C reinfection. As for time point: peak reinfection, 3 to 8 weeks after reinfection detection. TCR sequencing was done directly ex vivo on sorted cells, without expansion in vitro. Using immunoSEQ multiplex PCR, the repertoire was profiled, and TCRdb retains in-frame clones only, with some absent. The sample includes under 50,000 clones, around 89% of them seen just once. Material: naive CD8+ T cells sorted from blood. The source is a man between 18 and 29 years old with hepatitis C virus infection.

This chain links TRBV9 with TRBJ2-5; the match to TRBD2 covers 7 bases. Germline lookup yields CDR1 SGDLS and CDR2 YYNGEE. J was trimmed by 4 bases and V by 6 bases; bases with no gene match: 12. This CDR3 has 15 residues. In DNA form, the CDR3 reads TGTGCCAGCACCGAAGGGAGGGGCGCAGGAGAGACCCAGTACTTC. Its translation: CASTEGRGAGETQYF.

The chain carries TRBV19 and TRBJ1-5; D not resolved. V lost 4 bases and J 0 bases, leaving 7 bases between the germline ends. CDR3 size: 14 residues. Germline lookup yields CDR1 LNHDA and CDR2 SQIVND (reference sequence). The CDR3 sequence: CASSTADSNQPQHF. DNA of the CDR3: TGTGCCAGTAGTACGGCGGATAGCAATCAGCCCCAGCATTTT.

The chain employs TRBV9 and TRBJ2-1; TRBD1 aligns across 8 bases. Germline lookup yields CDR1 SGDLS and CDR2 YYNGEE. The V and J ends lost 0 bases and 9 bases, in that order; junction bases with no gene match: 5. The CDR3 totals 14 residues. CDR3 protein: CASSVGTGHSEQFF. CDR3 DNA sequence: TGTGCCAGCAGCGTAGGGACAGGGCACAGTGAGCAGTTCTTC.

V and J are TRBV28 and TRBJ2-2; no firm D call. The V end lost 3 bases, the J end lost 0 bases, and 2 bases lay between the germline ends. This CDR3 is 13 amino acids long. CDR1 and CDR2 (germline): MDHEN, SYDVKM. Here the CDR3 reads CASSFTNTGELFF. CDR3 DNA sequence: TGTGCCAGCAGTTTCACGAACACCGGGGAGCTGTTTTTT. The full variable domain, its missing parts supplied by reference TRBV28 and TRBJ2-2, is DVKVTQSSRYLVKRTGEKVFLECVQDMDHENMFWYRQDPGLGLRLIYFSYDVKMKEKGDIPEGYSVSREKKERFSLILESASTNQTSMYLCASSFTNTGELFFGEGSRLTVL.

The chain employs TRBV9 and TRBJ2-7, with D possibly matching TRBD1 (6 bases). The CDR3 is 14 amino acids. CDR1 is SGDLS and CDR2 is YYNGEE in the germline V gene. Trimming removed 3 bases from V and 5 bases from J, with 15 bases in between. CDR3 residues: CASSGGRFPNEQYF. The CDR3, as DNA: TGTGCCAGCAGCGGGGGGCGGTTCCCCAACGAGCAGTACTTC.

This clone has only a few counts. In DNA form, the CDR3 reads TGTGCCAGTAGCCTCCTCTTTGCGGTCTCCTACAATGAGCAGTTCTTC. Encoded protein: CASSLLFAVSYNEQFF. The rearrangement links TRBV19 to TRBJ2-1; D is unclear. Trimming took off 6 bases at V and 0 bases at J, with 15 bases between the two ends. The CDR3 contains 16 residues. CDR1 LNHDA and CDR2 SQIVND come from the germline V gene (reference sequence).

This sequence joins TRBV6-1 and TRBJ1-6; weak D call: TRBD1 (5 bases). The CDR3 is 14 residues long. Per germline, CDR1 MNHNS and CDR2 SASEGT. Deletions cut 7 bases from V and 2 bases from J, with 9 bases between. CDR3 nucleotide sequence: TGTGCCAGCACGACAGAGCCCTATAATTCACCCCTCCACTTT. Translated: CASTTEPYNSPLHF.

This clone was observed a few times. The rearrangement links TRBV6-1 to TRBJ1-5, with D possibly matching TRBD1 (6 bases). Trimming removed 3 bases at V and 0 bases at J, with 15 bases between. The CDR3 consists of 17 residues. In germline, CDR1 is MNHNS, CDR2 SASEGT. The CDR3 is CASSDPGTFYSNQPQHF. Written as DNA, the CDR3 is TGTGCCAGCAGTGATCCCGGGACATTCTATAGCAATCAGCCCCAGCATTTT.

This chain connects TRBV6-5 to TRBJ2-1; 9 nucleotides align to TRBD1. The J segment lost 9 bases and the V segment lost 5 bases, leaving 5 bases of the junction unmatched. Per germline, CDR1 MNHEY and CDR2 SVGAGI. The CDR3 is 13 amino acids. The CDR3 DNA follows: TGTGCCAGCAGTGCTACAGGGGGCGGTGAGCAGTTCTTC. Translating gives CASSATGGGEQFF.

The chain is built from TRBV2 and TRBJ2-1, with D possibly matching TRBD2 (7 bases). Deletions cut 5 bases from V and 4 bases from J, with 15 bases between. The CDR3 sequence is 15 residues long. Germline V lookup: CDR1 SNHLY, CDR2 FYNNEI. CDR3 loop: CASSIGRGLYNEQFF. DNA of the CDR3: TGTGCCAGCAGTATCGGCAGGGGACTATACAATGAGCAGTTCTTC.

The V call is TRBV19, the J call TRBJ1-1; a possible D gene is TRBD1 (5 bases). V was cut by 5 bases and J by 3 bases, with 19 bases left in between. Germline assignment: CDR1 LNHDA and CDR2 SQIVND (reference sequence). The CDR3 contains 16 residues. CDR3: CASSSPDVRGYTEAFF. The CDR3 nucleotides read TGTGCCAGTAGTTCTCCGGATGTAAGGGGATACACTGAAGCTTTCTTT.

The J gene is TRBJ2-2, the V gene TRBV11-2; 11 bases fit TRBD1. The V segment lost 5 bases and the J segment 5 bases; nucleotides outside the gene matches: 7. The length of the CDR3 is 16 residues. In germline, CDR1 is SGHAT, CDR2 FQNNGV. CDR3 sequence: CASSEGGTGGTGELFF. CDR3 nucleotide sequence: TGTGCCAGCAGCGAAGGAGGGACAGGGGGGACCGGGGAGCTGTTTTTT.

This chain links TRBV6-5 with TRBJ1-1; the match to TRBD1 covers 7 bases. V gave up 2 bases and J gave up 5 bases; unmatched junction bases: 2. Per the germline V gene, CDR1 is MNHEY and CDR2 is SVGAGI. The length of the CDR3 is 13 residues. CDR3 in DNA: TGTGCCAGCAGTTACGCACAGGGGACTGAAGCTTTCTTT. This sequence encodes CASSYAQGTEAFF.

J is TRBJ2-1 and V is TRBV27, with a possible D match to TRBD2 (6 bases). The CDR3 consists of 15 residues. Germline CDR1 reads MNHEY; CDR2 reads SMNVEV (reference sequence). V was pared by 7 bases and J by 0 bases, with 13 bases between. The CDR3 bases are TGTGCCAGCAATGAGCGGGCGAGCTCCTACAATGAGCAGTTCTTC. Translated, it gives CASNERASSYNEQFF.

The V gene is TRBV14, the J gene TRBJ1-1; TRBD1 matches 8 bases. J lost 3 bases, V lost 2 bases, and 5 bases had no gene match. This CDR3 region has 15 residues. Germline V gives CDR1 SGHDN, CDR2 FVKESK. The CDR3 coding sequence is TGTGCCAGCAGCCAATCCCTGGACAGGGACACTGAAGCTTTCTTT. Protein product: CASSQSLDRDTEAFF.

A word on this clone: Lacking the conserved final phenylalanine or tryptophan, this CDR3 likely reflects a read error. The rearrangement links TRBV5-1 to TRBJ2-7; a weak D match, TRBD1 (6 bases). The CDR3 has 15 residues. The V and J ends lost 0 bases and 4 bases respectively, with 14 bases between them. From germline, CDR1 is SGHRS and CDR2 YFSETQ. The CDR3 DNA reads TGCGCCAGCAGCTTGGCCTTACAGGGCGTTTACGAGCAGTACCTC. Translated, it gives CASSLALQGVYEQYL.

The chain carries TRBV6-5 and TRBJ1-2, with a weak D call TRBD1 (6 bases). V was pared by 6 bases and J by 13 bases, with 21 bases between. CDR1 and CDR2 (germline): MNHEY, SVGAGI. The CDR3 covers 13 residues. The DNA of the CDR3 is TGTGCCAGCAGCACTCCCCAGCGGGGGGCGTTCACCTTC. This encodes CASSTPQRGAFTF.

This chain uses TRBV30 with TRBJ1-1; no definite D call. V shed 2 bases and J shed 4 bases, with 8 bases lying between them. CDR3 length: 12 amino acids. In germline, CDR1 is GTSNPN, CDR2 SVGIG (reference sequence). CDR3 region: CAWSLRVTEAFF. As DNA, the CDR3 is TGTGCCTGGAGTCTCCGGGTCACTGAAGCTTTCTTT.

V and J are TRBV15 and TRBJ1-5, with D tentatively TRBD1 (6 bases). This CDR3 region has 14 residues. The germline V gene has CDR1 LNHNV and CDR2 YYDKDF (reference sequence). Trimming shortened V by 4 bases and J by 6 bases, and 13 bases separated the two germline ends. The DNA of the CDR3 is TGTGCCACCAGCATGGGGCGGGGGGCTCAGCCCCAGCATTTT. Protein sequence: CATSMGRGAQPQHF. The full variable domain, rest sourced from reference TRBV15 and TRBJ1-5, is DAMVIQNPRYQVTQFGKPVTLSCSQTLNHNVMYWYQQKSSQAPKLLFHYYDKDFNNEADTPDNFQSRRPNTSFCFLDIRSPGLGDTAMYLCATSMGRGAQPQHFGDGTRLSIL.

The chain couples TRBV5-6 to TRBJ2-3; unclear D gene. The CDR3 is made up of 13 amino acids. Trimming cost V 1 base and J 5 bases, with 8 bases left between them. Germline V CDR1 and CDR2: SGHDT, YYEEEE. The CDR3 coding sequence is TGTGCCAGCAGCTTGAACTTAGAAGATACGCAGTATTTT. Its translation: CASSLNLEDTQYF.

V usage is TRBV6-5 and J usage is TRBJ1-2, with D possibly TRBD1 on 5 matching bases. The CDR3 consists of 12 residues. Germline CDR1 reads MNHEY; CDR2 reads SVGAGI. Trimming took 8 bases from V and 4 from J, leaving 11 bases between them. The CDR3 sequence is CASQGFGYGYTF. The DNA for the CDR3 is TGTGCCAGCCAGGGTTTCGGCTATGGCTACACCTTC.

This sequence joins TRBV6-5 and TRBJ2-5; D possibly corresponds to TRBD1 (5 bases). The ends were cut back, 6 bases at V and 5 bases at J, with 13 bases in the middle. CDR3 size: 13 residues. Germline loops: CDR1 MNHEY, CDR2 SVGAGI. The CDR3 sequence is CASSVSGWETQYF. CDR3 DNA: TGTGCCAGCAGCGTCTCAGGGTGGGAGACCCAGTACTTC.

This chain connects TRBV9 to TRBJ2-1; TRBD1 matches 7 bases. V shed 3 bases and J 6 bases; nucleotides not matched to a gene: 12. The V gene's germline CDR1 is SGDLS and CDR2 YYNGEE. The CDR3 consists of 16 residues. The CDR3 bases are TGTGCCAGCAGCGGGCCTTCCTCGGGACAGTTCAATGAGCAGTTCTTC. Protein: CASSGPSSGQFNEQFF.

This CDR3 is CASSSTSGGIGELFF. The DNA of the CDR3 is TGTGCCAGCAGCTCGACTAGCGGGGGAATAGGGGAGCTGTTTTTT. The rearrangement joins TRBV6-5 to TRBJ2-2; TRBD2 matches 12 bases. Germline V gene lookup returns CDR1 MNHEY and CDR2 SVGAGI. The CDR3 is made up of 15 amino acids. The J segment lost 8 bases and the V segment lost 6 bases, leaving 7 bases of the junction unmatched.

This CDR3 reads CASSIGQGVALGDEQFF. CDR3 nucleotides: TGTGCCAGTAGTATTGGACAGGGGGTCGCCCTCGGGGATGAGCAGTTCTTC. The chain joins TRBV19 to TRBJ2-1; 10 nucleotides line up with TRBD1. The CDR3 loop spans 17 amino acids. CDR1 LNHDA and CDR2 SQIVND come from the germline V gene (reference sequence). V was clipped by 3 bases and J by 8 bases; unmatched bases: 13.

V gene TRBV30 combines with J gene TRBJ2-6; no reliable D call. V gave up 3 bases and J gave up 0 bases, with 6 bases separating them. Germline V gives CDR1 GTSNPN, CDR2 SVGIG (reference sequence). This CDR3 region has 14 residues. The CDR3 loop reads CAWSAGSGANVLTF. The CDR3 nucleotides are TGTGCCTGGAGCGCCGGCTCTGGGGCCAACGTCCTGACTTTC.

V gene TRBV5-6 combines with J gene TRBJ1-5; a possible D gene is TRBD1 (5 bases). The ends were cut back, 2 bases at V and 6 bases at J, with 12 bases in the middle. Germline V CDR1 and CDR2: SGHDT, YYEEEE. The CDR3 length is 14 residues. This CDR3 reads CASSFGNGGQPQHF. The CDR3 nucleotides are TGTGCCAGCAGCTTCGGCAACGGGGGTCAGCCCCAGCATTTT.

The chain has TRBV9 and TRBJ2-5; 9 bases agree with TRBD2. The CDR3 sequence is 16 residues long. J was trimmed by 5 bases and V by 1 base; bases with no gene match: 9. CDR1 and CDR2 (germline): SGDLS, YYNGEE. The CDR3 DNA is TGTGCCAGCAGCGTATATAGTAGCGGGAGTCCGGAGACCCAGTACTTC. Protein sequence: CASSVYSSGSPETQYF.

V usage is TRBV9 and J usage is TRBJ1-2; D unresolved. CDR3 length: 14 amino acids. CDR1 and CDR2 (germline): SGDLS, YYNGEE. V lost 4 bases and J lost 2, with 12 bases in between. CDR3 amino acids: CASSPGGANYGYTF. As DNA, the CDR3 is TGTGCCAGCAGCCCTGGAGGTGCGAACTATGGCTACACCTTC.

The rearrangement links TRBV7-8 to TRBJ2-1; TRBD2 agrees at 7 bases. The germline V gene encodes CDR1 SGHVS and CDR2 FQNEAQ. J gave up 2 bases and V 1 base, and 5 bases lay outside the gene matches. The CDR3 sequence is 16 residues long. CDR3 nucleotides: TGTGCCAGCAGCTTAGGACTAGCCGACCCCTACAATGAGCAGTTCTTC. Encoded protein: CASSLGLADPYNEQFF.

The chain recombines TRBV6-1 with TRBJ1-3; 10 bases fit TRBD1. The V and J ends lost 6 bases and 4 bases, in that order; junction bases with no gene match: 6. Germline CDR1 is MNHNS and CDR2 is SASEGT. The CDR3 runs to 15 residues. Here the CDR3 reads CASRMDRGDGNTIYF. CDR3 nucleotides: TGTGCCAGCAGGATGGACAGGGGGGACGGAAACACCATATATTTT.